This T cell receptor beta chain was observed in a study of regulatory T cells in long-lasting Graves disease. This clonotype was found many times. Time point given: newly diagnosed GD, antithyroid drugs for less than 3 months. PBMC RNA served as the TCR library source. The TCR beta library used iRepertoire HTBI primers with Arm-PCR amplification of CDR3. TCRdb reprocessed the multiplex PCR reads with MiXCR, giving one entry per CDR3 protein. Counted here are some 370,000 distinct CDR3 sequences, roughly 10% occurring once; the ten biggest clones make up about 19%. Another study also made use of these data, one on T cells in Graves' hyperthyroidism and ophthalmopathy. That study reports: The blood repertoire included most of the expanded thyroid clonotypes above 0.001.

The sequence was obtained from a woman aged 18-29 years with Graves disease. The sequencing here drew on peripheral blood mononuclear cells (PBMCs), taken at new diagnosis, from a patient treated with antithyroid drugs.

CDR3 bases: TGTGCCAGCAGCGCGGGCCCAATCGGTGGACAGTTCCGGCTGTACTTC. The encoded protein is CASSAGPIGGQFRLYF. The V and J genes are TRBV9 and TRBJ2-4; a possible D gene is TRBD1 (6 bases). Trimming cost V 3 bases and J 15 bases, with 28 bases left between them. In germline, CDR1 is SGDLS, CDR2 YYNGEE. The length of the CDR3 is 16 residues.